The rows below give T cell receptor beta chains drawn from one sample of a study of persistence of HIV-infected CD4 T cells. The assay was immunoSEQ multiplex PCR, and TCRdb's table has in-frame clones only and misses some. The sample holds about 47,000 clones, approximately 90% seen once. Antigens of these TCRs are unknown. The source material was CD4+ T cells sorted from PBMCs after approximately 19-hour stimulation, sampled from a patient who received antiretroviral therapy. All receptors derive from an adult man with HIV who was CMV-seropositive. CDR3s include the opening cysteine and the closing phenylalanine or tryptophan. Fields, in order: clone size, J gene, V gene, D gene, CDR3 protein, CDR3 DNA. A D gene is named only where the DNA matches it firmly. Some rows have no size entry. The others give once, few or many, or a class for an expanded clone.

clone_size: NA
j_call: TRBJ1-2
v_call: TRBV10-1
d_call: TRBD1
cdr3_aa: CASSESPGGIDGYTF
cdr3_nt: TGCGCCAGCAGTGAGTCCCCAGGGGGTATCGATGGCTACACCTTC

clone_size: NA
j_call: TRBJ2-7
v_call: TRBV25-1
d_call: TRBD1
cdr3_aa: CASRGQGGSYEQYF
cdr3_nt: TGTGCCAGCAGGGGACAGGGGGGCTCCTACGAGCAGTACTTC

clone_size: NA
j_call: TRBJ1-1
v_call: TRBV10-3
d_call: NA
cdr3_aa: CAISESVPEAFF
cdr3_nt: TGTGCCATCAGTGAGAGCGTCCCTGAAGCTTTCTTT

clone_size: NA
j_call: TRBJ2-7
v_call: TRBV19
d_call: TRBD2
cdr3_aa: CASKSGTSGNEQYF
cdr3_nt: TGTGCCAGTAAGTCGGGGACTAGCGGTAACGAGCAGTACTTC

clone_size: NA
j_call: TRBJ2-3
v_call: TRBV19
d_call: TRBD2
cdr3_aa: CASSVTSGAPKGDTQYF
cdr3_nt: TGTGCCAGTAGTGTGACTAGCGGGGCCCCAAAGGGAGATACGCAGTATTTT

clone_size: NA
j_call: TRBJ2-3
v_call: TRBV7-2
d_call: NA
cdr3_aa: CASSLLEARTQYF
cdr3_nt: TGTGCCAGCAGCTTACTTGAGGCACGGACGCAGTATTTT

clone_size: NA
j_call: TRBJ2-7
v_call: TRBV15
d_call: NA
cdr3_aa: CATSRDYVANEQYF
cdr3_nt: TGTGCCACCAGCAGAGATTACGTGGCCAACGAGCAGTACTTC

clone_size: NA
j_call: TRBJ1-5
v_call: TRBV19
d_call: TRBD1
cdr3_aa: CASSLGDREGQPQHF
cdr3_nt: TGTGCCAGTAGTCTTGGCGACAGGGAAGGACAGCCCCAGCATTTT

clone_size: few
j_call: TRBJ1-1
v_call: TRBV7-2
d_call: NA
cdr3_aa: CASSLEMGRTAFF
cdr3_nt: TGTGCCAGCAGCTTAGAGATGGGACGAACGGCTTTCTTT

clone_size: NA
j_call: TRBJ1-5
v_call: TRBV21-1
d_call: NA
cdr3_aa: CASSKPGQTCSSPGNQPQHF
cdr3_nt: TGTGCCAGCAGCAAGCCGGGACAGACCTGTTCCTCCCCAGGCAATCAGCCCCAGCATTTT

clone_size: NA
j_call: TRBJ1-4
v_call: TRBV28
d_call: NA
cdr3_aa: CASSLWRTVNEKLFF
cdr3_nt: TGTGCCAGCAGTTTATGGAGGACAGTCAATGAAAAACTGTTTTTT

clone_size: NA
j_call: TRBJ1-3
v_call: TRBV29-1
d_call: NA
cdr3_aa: CSVERGSGGNTIYF
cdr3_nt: TGCAGCGTTGAAAGGGGGTCCGGTGGAAACACCATATATTTT

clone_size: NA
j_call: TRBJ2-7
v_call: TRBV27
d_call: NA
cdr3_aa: CASKGQRAYEQYF
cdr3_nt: TGTGCCAGCAAAGGACAACGAGCCTACGAGCAGTACTTC

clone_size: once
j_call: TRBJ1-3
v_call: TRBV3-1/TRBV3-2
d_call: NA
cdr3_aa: CASSQDRRGAGNTIYF
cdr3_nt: TGTGCCAGCAGCCAAGATCGACGAGGGGCTGGAAACACCATATATTTT

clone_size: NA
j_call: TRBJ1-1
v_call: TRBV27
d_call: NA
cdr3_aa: CASSFHRGGTEAFF
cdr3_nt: TGTGCCAGCAGTTTTCACCGGGGGGGAACTGAAGCTTTCTTT

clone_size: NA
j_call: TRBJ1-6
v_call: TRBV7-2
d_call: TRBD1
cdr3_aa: CASSRPGQGNSPLHF
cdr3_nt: TGTGCCAGCAGCCGTCCGGGACAGGGGAATTCACCCCTCCACTTT

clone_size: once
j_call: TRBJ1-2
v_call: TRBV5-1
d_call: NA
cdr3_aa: CASSLATDGYYGYTF
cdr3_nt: TGCGCCAGCAGCTTGGCGACCGACGGATACTATGGCTACACCTTC

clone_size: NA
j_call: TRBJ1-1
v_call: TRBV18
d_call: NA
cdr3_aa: CASSPSPGDNAEAFF
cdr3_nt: TGTGCCAGCTCACCTTCCCCCGGGGACAACGCTGAAGCTTTCTTT

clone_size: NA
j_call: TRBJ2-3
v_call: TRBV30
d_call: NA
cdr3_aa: CAWNGGRDTQYF
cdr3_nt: TGTGCCTGGAATGGGGGGCGAGATACGCAGTATTTT

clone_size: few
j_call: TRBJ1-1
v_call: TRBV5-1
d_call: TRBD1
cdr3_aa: CASRLDRDGEAFF
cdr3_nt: TGCGCCAGCAGACTTGACAGGGATGGTGAAGCTTTCTTT

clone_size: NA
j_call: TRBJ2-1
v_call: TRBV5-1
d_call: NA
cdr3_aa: CASRVQVNEQFF
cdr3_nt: TGCGCCAGCCGAGTACAGGTCAATGAGCAGTTCTTC

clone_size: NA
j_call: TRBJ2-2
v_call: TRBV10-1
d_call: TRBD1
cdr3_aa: CASSEGTGANTGELFF
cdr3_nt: TGCGCCAGCAGTGAGGGGACAGGGGCGAACACCGGGGAGCTGTTTTTT